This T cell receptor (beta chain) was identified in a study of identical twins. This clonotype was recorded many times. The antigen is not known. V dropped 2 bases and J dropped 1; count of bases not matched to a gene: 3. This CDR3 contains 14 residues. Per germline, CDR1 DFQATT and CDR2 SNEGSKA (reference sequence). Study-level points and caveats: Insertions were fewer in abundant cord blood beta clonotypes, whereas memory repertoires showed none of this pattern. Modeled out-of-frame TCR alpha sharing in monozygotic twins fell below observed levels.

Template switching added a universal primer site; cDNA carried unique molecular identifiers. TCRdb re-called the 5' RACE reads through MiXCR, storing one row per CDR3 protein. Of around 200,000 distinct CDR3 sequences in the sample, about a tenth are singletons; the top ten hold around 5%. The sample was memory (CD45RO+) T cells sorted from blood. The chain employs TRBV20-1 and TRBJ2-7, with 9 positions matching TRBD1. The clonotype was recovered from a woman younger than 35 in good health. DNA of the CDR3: TGCAGTGCTAGACATGGGACAGGGTCCTACGAGCAGTACTTC. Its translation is CSARHGTGSYEQYF.